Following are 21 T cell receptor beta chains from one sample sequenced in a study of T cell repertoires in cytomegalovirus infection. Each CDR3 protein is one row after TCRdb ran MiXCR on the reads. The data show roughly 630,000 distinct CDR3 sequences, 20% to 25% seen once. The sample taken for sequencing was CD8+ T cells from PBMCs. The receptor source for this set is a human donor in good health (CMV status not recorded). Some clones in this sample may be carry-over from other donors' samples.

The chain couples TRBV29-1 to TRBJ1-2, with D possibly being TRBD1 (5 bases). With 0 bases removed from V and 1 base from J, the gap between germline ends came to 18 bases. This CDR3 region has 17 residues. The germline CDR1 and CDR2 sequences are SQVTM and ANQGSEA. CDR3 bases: TGCAGCGTTGAAGATCGGGGCAGGGCGCCTCTTAACTATGGCTACACCTTC. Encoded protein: CSVEDRGRAPLNYGYTF. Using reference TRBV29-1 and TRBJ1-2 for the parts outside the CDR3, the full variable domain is SAVISQKPSRDICQRGTSLTIQCQVDSQVTMMFWYRQQPGQSLTLIATANQGSEATYESGFVIDKFPISRPNLTFSTLTVSNMSPEDSSIYLCSVEDRGRAPLNYGYTFGSGTRLTVV.

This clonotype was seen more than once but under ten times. In DNA, the CDR3 is TGTGCCAGCAGCCATTGGACAGGGGACAATGAGCAGTTCTTC. This encodes CASSHWTGDNEQFF. J is TRBJ2-1 and V is TRBV7-2, with TRBD1 identical over 9 bases. The CDR3 has 14 residues. V was clipped by 5 bases and J by 5 bases; unmatched bases: 4. The germline gives CDR1 SGHTA, CDR2 FQGNSA.

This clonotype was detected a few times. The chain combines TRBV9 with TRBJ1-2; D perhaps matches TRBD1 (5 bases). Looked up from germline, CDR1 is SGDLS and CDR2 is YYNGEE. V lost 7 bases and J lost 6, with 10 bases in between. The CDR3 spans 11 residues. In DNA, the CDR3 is TGTGCCAGCCAGGGACCAAATGGCTACACCTTC. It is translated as CASQGPNGYTF.

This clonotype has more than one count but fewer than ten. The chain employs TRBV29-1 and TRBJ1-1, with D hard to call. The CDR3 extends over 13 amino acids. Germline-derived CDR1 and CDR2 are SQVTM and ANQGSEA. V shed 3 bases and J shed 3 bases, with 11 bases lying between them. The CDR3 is CSVDKQKDTEAFF. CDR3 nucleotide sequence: TGCAGCGTTGACAAACAAAAGGACACTGAAGCTTTCTTT. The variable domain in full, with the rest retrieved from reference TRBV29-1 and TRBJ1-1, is SAVISQKPSRDICQRGTSLTIQCQVDSQVTMMFWYRQQPGQSLTLIATANQGSEATYESGFVIDKFPISRPNLTFSTLTVSNMSPEDSSIYLCSVDKQKDTEAFFGQGTRLTVV.

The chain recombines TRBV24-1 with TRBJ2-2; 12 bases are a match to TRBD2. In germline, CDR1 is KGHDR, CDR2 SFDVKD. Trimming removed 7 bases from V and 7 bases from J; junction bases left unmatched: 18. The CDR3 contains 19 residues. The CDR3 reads CATSSGLAGGLKEDGELFF. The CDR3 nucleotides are TGTGCCACCAGCTCCGGGCTAGCGGGGGGGCTAAAGGAAGACGGGGAGCTGTTTTTT.

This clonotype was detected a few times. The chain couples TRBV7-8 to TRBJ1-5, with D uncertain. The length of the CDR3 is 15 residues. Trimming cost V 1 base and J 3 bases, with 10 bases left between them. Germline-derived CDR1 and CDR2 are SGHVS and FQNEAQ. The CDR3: CASSLDRQNNQPQHF. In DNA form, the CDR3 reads TGTGCCAGCAGCTTAGACCGGCAGAACAATCAGCCCCAGCATTTT.

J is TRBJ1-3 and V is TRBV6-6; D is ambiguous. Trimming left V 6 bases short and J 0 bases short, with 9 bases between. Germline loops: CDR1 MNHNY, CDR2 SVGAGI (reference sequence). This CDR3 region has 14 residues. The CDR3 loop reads CASSRRSSGNTIYF. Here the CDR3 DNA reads TGTGCCAGCAGCCGACGGTCCTCTGGAAACACCATATATTTT.

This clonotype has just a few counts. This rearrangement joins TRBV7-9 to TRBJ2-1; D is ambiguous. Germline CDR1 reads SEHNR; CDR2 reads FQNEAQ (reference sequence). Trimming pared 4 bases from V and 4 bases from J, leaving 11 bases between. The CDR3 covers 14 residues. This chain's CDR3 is CASSSLKDYNEQFF. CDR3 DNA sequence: TGTGCCAGCAGCTCCCTGAAGGATTACAATGAGCAGTTCTTC. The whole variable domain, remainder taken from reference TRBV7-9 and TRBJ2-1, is DTGVSQNPRHKITKRGQNVTFRCDPISEHNRLYWYRQTLGQGPEFLTYFQNEAQLEKSRLLSDRFSAERPKGSFSTLEIQRTEQGDSAMYLCASSSLKDYNEQFFGPGTRLTVL.

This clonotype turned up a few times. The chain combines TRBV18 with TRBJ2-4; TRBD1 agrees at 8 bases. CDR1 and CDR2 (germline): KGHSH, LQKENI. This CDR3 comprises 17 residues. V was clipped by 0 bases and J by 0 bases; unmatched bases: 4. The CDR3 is CASSPPGQELAKNIQYF. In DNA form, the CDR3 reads TGTGCCAGCTCACCACCGGGACAGGAACTAGCCAAAAACATTCAGTACTTC.

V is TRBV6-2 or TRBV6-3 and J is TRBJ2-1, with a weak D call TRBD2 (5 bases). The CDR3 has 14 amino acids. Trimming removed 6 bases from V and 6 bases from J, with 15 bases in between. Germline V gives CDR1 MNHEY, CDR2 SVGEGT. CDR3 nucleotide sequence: TGTGCCAGCAGCCTCTCGGACTGGCTCAATGAGCAGTTCTTC. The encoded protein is CASSLSDWLNEQFF.

Here the CDR3 reads CASSSRTDSTFSYEQYV. CDR3 coding DNA: TGTGCCAGCAGTTCTAGGACGGACAGCACCTTCTCCTACGAGCAGTACGTC. The V gene is TRBV28, the J gene TRBJ2-7, with a tentative D call TRBD1 (6 bases). The CDR3 runs to 17 residues. The germline V gene has CDR1 MDHEN and CDR2 SYDVKM. V lost 4 bases to trimming and J lost 0 bases, with 19 bases between them.

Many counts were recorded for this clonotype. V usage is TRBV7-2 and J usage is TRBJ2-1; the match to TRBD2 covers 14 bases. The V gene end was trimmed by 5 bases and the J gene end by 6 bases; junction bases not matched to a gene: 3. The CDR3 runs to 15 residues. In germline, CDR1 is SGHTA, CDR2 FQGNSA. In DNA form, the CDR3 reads TGTGCCAGCAGCCCCGGGACTAGCGGGGGCAATGAGCAGTTCTTC. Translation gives CASSPGTSGGNEQFF.

CDR3 loop: CASRPDGSTEAFF. The CDR3 coding sequence is TGTGCCAGCAGGCCTGACGGAAGCACTGAAGCTTTCTTT. The chain joins TRBV6-6 to TRBJ1-1; D unresolved. CDR1 and CDR2 from the germline V gene are MNHNY and SVGAGI (reference sequence). This CDR3 is built from 13 residues. The germline V and J ends were trimmed by 6 bases and 4 bases, with 12 bases remaining between them.

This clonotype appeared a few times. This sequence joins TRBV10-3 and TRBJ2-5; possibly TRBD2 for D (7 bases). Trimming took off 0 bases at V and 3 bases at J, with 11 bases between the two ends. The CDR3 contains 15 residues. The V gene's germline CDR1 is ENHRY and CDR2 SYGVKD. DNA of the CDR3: TGTGCCATCAGTGAGTCGCGGGGGCTTGAAGAGACCCAGTACTTC. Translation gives CAISESRGLEETQYF.

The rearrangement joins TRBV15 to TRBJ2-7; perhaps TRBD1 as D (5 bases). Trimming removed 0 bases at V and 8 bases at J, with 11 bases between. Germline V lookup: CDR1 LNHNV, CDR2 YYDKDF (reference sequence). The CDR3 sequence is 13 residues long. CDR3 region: CATSRDQGGQQYV. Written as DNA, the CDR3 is TGTGCCACCAGCAGAGATCAGGGCGGTCAGCAGTACGTC.

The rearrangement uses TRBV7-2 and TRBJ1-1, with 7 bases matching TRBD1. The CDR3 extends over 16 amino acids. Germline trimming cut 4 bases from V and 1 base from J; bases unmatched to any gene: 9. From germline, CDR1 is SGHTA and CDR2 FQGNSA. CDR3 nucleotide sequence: TGTACCAGCAGCTCCCACCAGGGGGTCTCGAACACTGAAGCTTTCTTT. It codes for CTSSSHQGVSNTEAFF.

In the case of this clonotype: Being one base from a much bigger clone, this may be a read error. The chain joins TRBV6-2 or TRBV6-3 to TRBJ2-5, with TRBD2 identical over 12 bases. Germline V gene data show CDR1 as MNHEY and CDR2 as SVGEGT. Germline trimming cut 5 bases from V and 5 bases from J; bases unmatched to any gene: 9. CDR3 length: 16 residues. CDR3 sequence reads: CASSPLAGGPDETQYF. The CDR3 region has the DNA TGTGCCAGCAGTCCCCTAGCGGGGGGGCCGGATGAGACCCAGTACTTC.

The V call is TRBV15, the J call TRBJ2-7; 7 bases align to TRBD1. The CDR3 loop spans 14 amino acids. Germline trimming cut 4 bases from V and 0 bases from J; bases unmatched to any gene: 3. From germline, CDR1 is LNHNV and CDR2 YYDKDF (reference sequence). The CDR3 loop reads CATSMRTGSYEQYF. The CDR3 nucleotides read TGTGCCACCAGCATGAGGACAGGCTCCTACGAGCAGTACTTC.

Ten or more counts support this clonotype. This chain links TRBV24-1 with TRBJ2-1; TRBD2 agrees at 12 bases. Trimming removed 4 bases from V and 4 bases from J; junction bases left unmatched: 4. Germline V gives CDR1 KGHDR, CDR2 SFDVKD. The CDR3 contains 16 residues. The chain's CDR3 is CATSDRTSGKYNEQFF. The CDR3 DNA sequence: TGTGCCACCAGTGACAGGACTAGCGGGAAATACAATGAGCAGTTCTTC.

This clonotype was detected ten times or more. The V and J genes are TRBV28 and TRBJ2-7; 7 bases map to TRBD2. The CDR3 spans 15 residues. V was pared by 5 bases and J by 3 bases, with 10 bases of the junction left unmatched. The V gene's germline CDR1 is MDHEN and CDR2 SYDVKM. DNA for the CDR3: TGTGCCAGCAGTCGGGACTACCTGGAGGTCTACGAGCAGTACGTC. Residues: CASSRDYLEVYEQYV.

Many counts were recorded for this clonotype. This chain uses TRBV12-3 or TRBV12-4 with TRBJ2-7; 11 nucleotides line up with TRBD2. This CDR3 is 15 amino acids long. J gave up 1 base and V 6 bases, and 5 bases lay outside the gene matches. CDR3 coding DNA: TGTGCCAGCAGCTCGACTAGCGGGGTATCCTACGAGCAGTACTTC. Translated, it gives CASSSTSGVSYEQYF.